This is a list of T cell receptor beta chains from one sample in a study of T cell repertoires in cytomegalovirus infection. Their recognized antigens are unknown. TCRdb redid the calling of the reads with MiXCR, one entry per CDR3 protein. This table holds 450,000 to 650,000 distinct CDR3 sequences, roughly 42% found once. The specimen was cultured PBMCs, collected from culture after CMV antigen stimulation. These receptors originate from a human donor in good health (CMV status not recorded). Some clones in this sample may be carry-over from other donors' samples. The CDR3 runs from the conserved cysteine through the conserved F or W. A D gene is named only where the DNA matches it firmly. Clone size is not always given. Where it is, it says once, few, many or a class for expanded clones.

j_call v_call d_call clone_size cdr3_nt cdr3_aa
TRBJ1-1 TRBV12-5 . . TGTGCTAGTGGTTTGGGCTACAGGTCAACCACTGAAGCTTTCTTT CASGLGYRSTTEAFF
TRBJ1-2 TRBV7-9 . few TGTGCCAGCAGCTTGGGCCCTTGGGGCGGCTACACCTTC CASSLGPWGGYTF
TRBJ2-1 TRBV7-6 TRBD2 . TGTGCCAGCAGCCTAAGACTAGCGGTGAATGAGCAGTTCTTC CASSLRLAVNEQFF
TRBJ2-6 TRBV10-3 TRBD1 few TGTGCCATCAGTGAAAGGGGGCCTGGGGCCAACGTCCTGACTTTC CAISERGPGANVLTF
TRBJ1-4 TRBV7-9 . . TGTGCCAGCAGCCTAGGGCCTCCTATGGAAGAAAAACTGTTTTTT CASSLGPPMEEKLFF
TRBJ2-7 TRBV4-1 TRBD1 few TGCGCCAGCAGCACCGACAGGGGAATATCCTACGAGCAGTACTTC CASSTDRGISYEQYF
TRBJ1-5 TRBV4-2 . . TGTGCCAGCAGCACGGACTTGGTAAATCAGCCCCAGCATTTT CASSTDLVNQPQHF
TRBJ2-1 TRBV7-9 . . TGTGCCAGCAGCTTAGGGGCTAGCCCTTCCAATGAGCAGTTCTTC CASSLGASPSNEQFF
TRBJ2-4 TRBV6-6 . . TGTGCCAGCGGTTCAAGTGGGGGCTTTCAAAACATTCAGTACTTC CASGSSGGFQNIQYF
TRBJ2-3 TRBV12-3/TRBV12-4 TRBD2 few TGTGCCAGCAGTTTACGGCTAGCGGGGGGATCTAGCACAGATACGCAGTATTTT CASSLRLAGGSSTDTQYF
TRBJ2-5 TRBV7-9 . few TGTGCCAGCAGCCTCCGGGACCCGACCCAGTACTTC CASSLRDPTQYF
TRBJ2-5 TRBV3-1 TRBD1 . TGTGCCAGCAGGAGAACAGGGGCCGGGACCCAGTACTTC CASRRTGAGTQYF
TRBJ2-3 TRBV7-2 . . TGTGCCAGCAGCAGCCACAGGACAGCAGATACGCAGTATTTT CASSSHRTADTQYF
TRBJ2-3 TRBV27 . once TGTGCCAGCAGCCCTTTGAGCATCGGAGATACGCAGTATTTT CASSPLSIGDTQYF
TRBJ1-5 TRBV7-2 . many TGTGCCAGCAGCTTAGGCGGGTCGCAGCCCCAGCATTTT CASSLGGSQPQHF
TRBJ2-3 TRBV19 . . TGTGCCAGTAGCCGCCTGGTCACAGATACGCAGTATTTT CASSRLVTDTQYF
TRBJ2-7 TRBV2 . . TGTGCCAGCAGCGAGCTACGGGGATCCCCCTACGAGCAGTACTTC CASSELRGSPYEQYF